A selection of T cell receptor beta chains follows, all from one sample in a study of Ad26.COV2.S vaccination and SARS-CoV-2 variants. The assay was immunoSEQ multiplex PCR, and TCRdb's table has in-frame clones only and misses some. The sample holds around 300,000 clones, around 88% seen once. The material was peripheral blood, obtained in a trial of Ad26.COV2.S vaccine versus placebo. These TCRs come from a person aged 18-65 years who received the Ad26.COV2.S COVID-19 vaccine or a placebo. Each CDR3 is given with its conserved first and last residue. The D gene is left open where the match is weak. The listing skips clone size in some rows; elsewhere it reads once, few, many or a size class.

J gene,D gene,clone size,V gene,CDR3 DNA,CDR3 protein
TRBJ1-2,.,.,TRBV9,TGTGCCAGCAGCGTAGGGCTGACAGTCTATGGCTACACCTTC,CASSVGLTVYGYTF
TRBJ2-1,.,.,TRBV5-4,TGTGCCAGCAGCCTGGCAGACCCCTTCAATGAGCAGTTCTTC,CASSLADPFNEQFF
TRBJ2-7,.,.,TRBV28,TGTGCCAGCAGTTTATCGGACGCCGTACGGTTCGGGCGGTACTTC,CASSLSDAVRFGRYF
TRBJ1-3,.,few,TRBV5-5,TGTGCCAGCAGCAGGGAGGGGACGGTTGGAAACACCATATATTTT,CASSREGTVGNTIYF
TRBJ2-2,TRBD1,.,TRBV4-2,TGTGCCAGCAGCCAAGAACAGGGGGGAGGGAACACCGGGGAGCTGTTTTTT,CASSQEQGGGNTGELFF
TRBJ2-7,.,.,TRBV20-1,TGCAGTGCTAAAGGGGCGGCGCAGTACTTC,CSAKGAAQYF
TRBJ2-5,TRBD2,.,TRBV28,TGTGCCAGCAGTTTCCAGACTAGCGGACAAGAGACCCAGTACTTC,CASSFQTSGQETQYF
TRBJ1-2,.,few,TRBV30,TGTGCCGGGGGATTCAGGGAAAAGGATGGCTACACCTTC,CAGGFREKDGYTF
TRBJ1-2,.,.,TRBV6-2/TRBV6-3,TGTGCCAGCAGTGGCTTCGGATTGACCTATGGCTACACCTTC,CASSGFGLTYGYTF
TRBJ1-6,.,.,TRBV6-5,TGTGCCAGCAGTCCTCGAGGGAGTTATAATTCACCCCTCCACTTT,CASSPRGSYNSPLHF
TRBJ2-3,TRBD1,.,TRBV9,TGTGCCAGCAGCGAGAGGGGGACAGGAAACACAGATACGCAGTATTTT,CASSERGTGNTDTQYF
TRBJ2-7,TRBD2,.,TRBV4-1,TGCGCCAGCAGCCAAGATCTAGGGACTAGGGTCGAGCAGTACTTC,CASSQDLGTRVEQYF
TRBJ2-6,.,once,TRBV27,TGTGCCAGCAGCTTGGGGGGTCAGAGGTTCTCTGGGGCCAACGTCCTGACTTTC,CASSLGGQRFSGANVLTF
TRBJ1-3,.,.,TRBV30,TGTGCCTGGAGTGTAGGTGTGGGGTCAGGTGAGGCTGGAAACACCATATATTTT,CAWSVGVGSGEAGNTIYF
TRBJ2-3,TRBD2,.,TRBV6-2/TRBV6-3,TGTGCCAGCAGTTCGGGGGGAGAAGATACGCAGTATTTT,CASSSGGEDTQYF
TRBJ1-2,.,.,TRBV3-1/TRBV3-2,TGTGCCAGCAGCCAAGATTGGTATCAAAGCCCCCGAAGGAACTATGGCTACACCTTC,CASSQDWYQSPRRNYGYTF
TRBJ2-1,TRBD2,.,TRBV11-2,TGTGCCAGCAGCTTAGGATTAGCGGGTTACAATGAGCAGTTCTTC,CASSLGLAGYNEQFF
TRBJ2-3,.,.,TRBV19,TGTGCCAGTAATGGGGGAGCAGATACGCAGTATTTT,CASNGGADTQYF
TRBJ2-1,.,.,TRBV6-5,TGTGCCAGCAGTAGCGGCCCGAGCTCCTACAATGAGCAGTTCTTC,CASSSGPSSYNEQFF
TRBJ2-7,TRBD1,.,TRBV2,TGTGCCAGCAGTGCGGGACAGGGATGGTACGAGCAGTACTTC,CASSAGQGWYEQYF
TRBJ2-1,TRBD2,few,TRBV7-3,TGTGCCAGCAGCAACCTTCGGGAGGATGAGCAGTTCTTC,CASSNLREDEQFF
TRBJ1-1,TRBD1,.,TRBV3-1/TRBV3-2,TGTGCCAGCAGCCGATGGGACAGTGGGAACACTGAAGCTTTCTTT,CASSRWDSGNTEAFF
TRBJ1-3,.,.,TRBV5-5,TGTGCCAGCAGCCCCAGGACAGACCGCTCTGGAAACACCATATATTTT,CASSPRTDRSGNTIYF
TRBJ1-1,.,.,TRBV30,TGTGCCTGGGAGAGGGGAGCGGGCACTGAAGCTTTCTTT,CAWERGAGTEAFF
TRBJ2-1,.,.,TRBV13,TGTGCCAGCAGCTTAAACCGGGGGAGGCAGCAGTTCTTC,CASSLNRGRQQFF
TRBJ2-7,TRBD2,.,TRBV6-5,TGTGCCAGCAGACCTAGCGGGGGGGCCGGCGAGCAGTACTTC,CASRPSGGAGEQYF
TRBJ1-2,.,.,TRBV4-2,TGTGCCAGCAGCCAAGATCCGGTGCTCAACTATGGCTACACCTTC,CASSQDPVLNYGYTF
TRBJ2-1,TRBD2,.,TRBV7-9,TGTGCCAGCAGCTTAGCCAGCGGGGGGTACAATGAGCAGTTCTTC,CASSLASGGYNEQFF
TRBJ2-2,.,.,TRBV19,TGTGCCAGTAGTGCCCATAAGGCAGGAGGGTCAACCGGGGAGCTGTTTTTT,CASSAHKAGGSTGELFF
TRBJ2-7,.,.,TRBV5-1,TGCGCCAGCAGCATCGGCCTCTACGAGCAGTACTTC,CASSIGLYEQYF
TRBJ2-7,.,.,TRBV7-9,TGTGCCAGCAGCATATCGGACAGTTCCTACGAGCAGTACTTC,CASSISDSSYEQYF
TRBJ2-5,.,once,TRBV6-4,TGTGCCAGCAGTGACCGGCTAAAGGGAGAGACCCAGTACTTC,CASSDRLKGETQYF
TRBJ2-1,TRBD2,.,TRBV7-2,TGTGCCAGCAGCGTACTAGCGGGGGGGGTCAGGGGTGAGCAGTTCTTC,CASSVLAGGVRGEQFF
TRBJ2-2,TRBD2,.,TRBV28,TGTGCCAGCAGTCCATTGGGACTAGCGGGAGGTTTTTTTACCGGGGAGCTGTTTTTT,CASSPLGLAGGFFTGELFF
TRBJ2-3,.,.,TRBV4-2,TGTGCCAGCAGCGAAGCGGGCCAAGATACGCAGTATTTT,CASSEAGQDTQYF
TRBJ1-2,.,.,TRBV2,TGTGCCAGCAGGTTAGACAGTTCGCGTGGCTACACCTTC,CASRLDSSRGYTF
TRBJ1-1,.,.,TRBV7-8,TGTGCCAGCAGCTCGAACCGGGAGAACACTGAAGCTTTCTTT,CASSSNRENTEAFF
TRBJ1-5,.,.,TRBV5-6,TGTGCCAGCAGCACTCAGCGGCTGAGAGGAAGCCAGCCCCAGCATTTT,CASSTQRLRGSQPQHF
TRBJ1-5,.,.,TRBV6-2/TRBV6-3,TGTGCCAGCAGTTTACGACCTCTTTATAGCAATCAGCCCCAGCATTTT,CASSLRPLYSNQPQHF
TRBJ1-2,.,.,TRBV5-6,TGTGCCAGCAGCTTCTGGCAGGGAATTACCGGCTACACCTTC,CASSFWQGITGYTF
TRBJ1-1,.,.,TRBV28,TGTGCCAGCAGGGGACACCAGAACACTGAAGCTTTCTTT,CASRGHQNTEAFF
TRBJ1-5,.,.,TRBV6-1,TGTGCCAGCAGTGAAGCGGGTTATAGCAATCAGCCCCAGCATTTT,CASSEAGYSNQPQHF
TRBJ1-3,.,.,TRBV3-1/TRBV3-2,TGTGCCAGCAGCCAAGATTTCTTGGTCTCTGGAAACACCATATATTTT,CASSQDFLVSGNTIYF
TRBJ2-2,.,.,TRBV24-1,TGTGCCACCAGTGATCGGGCAGGGTCAAGGGAGCTGTTTTTT,CATSDRAGSRELFF